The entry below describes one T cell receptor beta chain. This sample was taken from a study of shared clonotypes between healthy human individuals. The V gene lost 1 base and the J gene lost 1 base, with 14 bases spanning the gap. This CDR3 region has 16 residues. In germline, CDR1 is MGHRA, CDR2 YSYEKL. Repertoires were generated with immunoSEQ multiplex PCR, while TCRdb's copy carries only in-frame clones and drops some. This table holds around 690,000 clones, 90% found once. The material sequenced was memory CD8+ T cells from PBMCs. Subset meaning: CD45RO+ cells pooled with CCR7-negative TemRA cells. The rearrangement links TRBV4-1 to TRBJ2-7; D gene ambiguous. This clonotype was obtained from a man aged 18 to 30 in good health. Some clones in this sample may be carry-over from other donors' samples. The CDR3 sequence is CASSQVGPSGSYEQYF. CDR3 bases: TGCGCCAGCAGCCAAGTCGGACCCTCAGGTTCCTACGAGCAGTACTTC.